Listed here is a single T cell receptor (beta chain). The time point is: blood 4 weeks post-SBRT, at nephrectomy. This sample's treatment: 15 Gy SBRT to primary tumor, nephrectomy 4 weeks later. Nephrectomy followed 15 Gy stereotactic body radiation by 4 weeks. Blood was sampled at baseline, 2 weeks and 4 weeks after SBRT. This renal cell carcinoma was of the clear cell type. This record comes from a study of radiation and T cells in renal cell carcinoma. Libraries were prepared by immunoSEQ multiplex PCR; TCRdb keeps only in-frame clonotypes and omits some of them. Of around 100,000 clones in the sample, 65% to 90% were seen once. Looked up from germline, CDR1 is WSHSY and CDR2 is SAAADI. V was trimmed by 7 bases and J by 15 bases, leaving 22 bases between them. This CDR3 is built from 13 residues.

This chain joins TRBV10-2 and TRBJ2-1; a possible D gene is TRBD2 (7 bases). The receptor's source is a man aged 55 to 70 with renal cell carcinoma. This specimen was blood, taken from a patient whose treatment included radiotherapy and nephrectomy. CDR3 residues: CASKPGGQTVAFF. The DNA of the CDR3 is TGCGCCAGCAAACCGGGGGGACAAACTGTTGCGTTCTTC.